The entry that follows covers one T cell receptor (beta chain) sequence. Its matching antigen is unknown. The CDR3 has 15 residues. Germline V lookup: CDR1 MNHEY, CDR2 SMNVEV (reference sequence). Deletions cut 6 bases from V and 3 bases from J, with 17 bases between. This sample is drawn from a study of cytomegalovirus exposure and HLA in healthy donors. Turning to the study itself: Around 77% of 398 genotyped donors fell in the Caucasian-associated ancestry cluster.

Vbeta (60) and Jbeta (13) primers were used in the PCR. Clones were read by immunoSEQ multiplex PCR, and TCRdb kept only the in-frame ones, dropping some. The sample contains 99,000 or so clones, around four fifths of which appear only once. Findings of the study overall: Later findings reportedly placed an Asian-associated ancestry cluster below the roughly 700-donor mean for N-insertions. TRBV6-2, TRBV6-3 and some other V segments were excluded as indistinguishable. Sequencing artifact likely explains a cluster of highly shared sequence variants.

The rearrangement joins TRBV27 to TRBJ2-5, with a possible D match to TRBD2 (6 bases). The sequenced sample was PBMCs. The clonotype was recovered from a woman between 40 and 50 years old in good health and CMV-seronegative. CDR3 in amino acids: CASRLSGTRKETQYF. CDR3 sequence (DNA): TGTGCCAGCAGACTATCCGGGACTCGTAAAGAGACCCAGTACTTC.